These T cell receptor beta chains were read from a single sample in a study of control samples from healthy donors and cancer patients. Measured with immunoSEQ multiplex PCR; TCRdb has only the in-frame clones, and not every one. The data show 45,000 to 55,000 clones, with 85% to 95% seen just once and less than 2.5% held by the top ten. Sequencing input: blood. The source of these receptors is a man aged 25-45 years in good health. Each CDR3 is given without its conserved first and last residue. The size field is filled for only some rows; it gives once, few, many or a size class.

V gene: TRBV30; clone size: .; J gene: TRBJ1-5; CDR3 protein: AWSVGGQPQH
V gene: TRBV12-3/TRBV12-4; clone size: .; J gene: TRBJ2-5; CDR3 protein: ASRGFQETQY
V gene: TRBV4-3; clone size: few; J gene: TRBJ1-3; CDR3 protein: ASSQVGALSGNTIY
V gene: TRBV6-5; clone size: once; J gene: TRBJ2-5; CDR3 protein: ASSSYRGQETQY
V gene: TRBV11-2; clone size: .; J gene: TRBJ2-3; CDR3 protein: ASSFYRASTDTQY
V gene: TRBV5-1; clone size: .; J gene: TRBJ2-2; CDR3 protein: ASSPGTPNTGELF
V gene: TRBV10-3; clone size: .; J gene: TRBJ2-5; CDR3 protein: AISEAGSSETQY
V gene: TRBV10-2; clone size: .; J gene: TRBJ2-6; CDR3 protein: ATRGTGYSGANVLT
V gene: TRBV3-1/TRBV3-2; clone size: .; J gene: TRBJ1-2; CDR3 protein: ASSHSGREAYYGYT
V gene: TRBV24-1; clone size: .; J gene: TRBJ2-7; CDR3 protein: ATSEPRTGGGYEQY
V gene: TRBV10-3; clone size: .; J gene: TRBJ2-3; CDR3 protein: ATRTPPDTQY
V gene: TRBV3-1/TRBV3-2; clone size: .; J gene: TRBJ2-1; CDR3 protein: ASSPRPPPSGGEQF
V gene: TRBV25-1; clone size: .; J gene: TRBJ2-7; CDR3 protein: ASSDLDLGGGRYEQY
V gene: TRBV3-1/TRBV3-2; clone size: .; J gene: TRBJ1-4; CDR3 protein: ASSTGTGRTNEKLF
V gene: TRBV5-6; clone size: .; J gene: TRBJ2-5; CDR3 protein: ASSLTGLTGGLQETQY
V gene: TRBV29-1; clone size: few; J gene: TRBJ1-2; CDR3 protein: SVAARSWFGYT
V gene: TRBV5-1; clone size: .; J gene: TRBJ2-1; CDR3 protein: ASSLLAAGGHNEQF
V gene: TRBV9; clone size: .; J gene: TRBJ1-5; CDR3 protein: ASSVELTVRGNQPQH
V gene: TRBV6-5; clone size: .; J gene: TRBJ2-3; CDR3 protein: ASGTGGTDTQY
V gene: TRBV11-1; clone size: .; J gene: TRBJ1-3; CDR3 protein: ASSLLGDGNTIY
V gene: TRBV5-8; clone size: .; J gene: TRBJ2-7; CDR3 protein: ASSSRDRSSYEQY
V gene: TRBV7-8; clone size: .; J gene: TRBJ2-1; CDR3 protein: ASSPTGSNNEQF
V gene: TRBV30; clone size: .; J gene: TRBJ1-5; CDR3 protein: AWSGARDLRQPQH
V gene: TRBV6-2/TRBV6-3; clone size: .; J gene: TRBJ2-7; CDR3 protein: ASSYSPGLAGYEQY
V gene: TRBV7-8; clone size: .; J gene: TRBJ2-2; CDR3 protein: ASSFSGHTGELF
V gene: TRBV10-3; clone size: .; J gene: TRBJ2-7; CDR3 protein: AIIAGAGPGEQY
V gene: TRBV5-1; clone size: .; J gene: TRBJ2-5; CDR3 protein: ASSLGAYSIPGETQY
V gene: TRBV11-2; clone size: .; J gene: TRBJ2-5; CDR3 protein: ASSFRQETQY
V gene: TRBV6-2/TRBV6-3; clone size: .; J gene: TRBJ2-1; CDR3 protein: ASSKAGDHEQF
V gene: TRBV15; clone size: .; J gene: TRBJ2-1; CDR3 protein: ATSRGSGGPNEQF
V gene: TRBV4-3; clone size: .; J gene: TRBJ2-7; CDR3 protein: ASSQAGQGAYEQY
V gene: TRBV5-4; clone size: .; J gene: TRBJ2-1; CDR3 protein: ASSLERGAYNEQF
V gene: TRBV5-1; clone size: .; J gene: TRBJ2-7; CDR3 protein: ASSLDRGREQY
V gene: TRBV27; clone size: .; J gene: TRBJ1-2; CDR3 protein: ASSLSMGTASYGYT
V gene: TRBV21-1; clone size: .; J gene: TRBJ1-5; CDR3 protein: ASDLPGPFSTNQPQH
V gene: TRBV12-3/TRBV12-4; clone size: .; J gene: TRBJ2-7; CDR3 protein: ASSLSGLHEQY
V gene: TRBV11-3; clone size: .; J gene: TRBJ2-3; CDR3 protein: ASSLDGATDTQY
V gene: TRBV25-1; clone size: .; J gene: TRBJ2-3; CDR3 protein: ASSPPPLTDTQY
V gene: TRBV9; clone size: .; J gene: TRBJ2-2; CDR3 protein: ASSVFTGELF
V gene: TRBV30; clone size: .; J gene: TRBJ1-4; CDR3 protein: AWSVLVRYEKLF
V gene: TRBV28; clone size: .; J gene: TRBJ1-4; CDR3 protein: ATQTGVANEKLF
V gene: TRBV28; clone size: .; J gene: TRBJ1-1; CDR3 protein: ASGGGNTEAF
V gene: TRBV27; clone size: .; J gene: TRBJ2-1; CDR3 protein: ASSGLAGPHNEQF
V gene: TRBV5-6; clone size: .; J gene: TRBJ1-6; CDR3 protein: ASSPYGSGVGISPLH
V gene: TRBV7-8; clone size: .; J gene: TRBJ1-5; CDR3 protein: ASSLGGRLGARQPQH
V gene: TRBV5-6; clone size: .; J gene: TRBJ2-5; CDR3 protein: ASSLGVGTQY
V gene: TRBV6-5; clone size: .; J gene: TRBJ2-1; CDR3 protein: ASSYEGASYNEQF
V gene: TRBV7-2; clone size: once; J gene: TRBJ1-2; CDR3 protein: ASSLAGAGGYT
V gene: TRBV7-9; clone size: .; J gene: TRBJ2-5; CDR3 protein: ASSRRGLALQETQY